These T cell receptor beta chains were read from a single sample in a study of identical twins' blood T cells. TCRdb re-called the 5' RACE reads through MiXCR, storing one row per CDR3 protein. The profile covers a few hundred thousand distinct CDR3 sequences, with around 30% appearing a single time and about 6% taken by the ten largest. The sequencing input was PBMCs. The receptor set was obtained from a woman between 18 and 55 years old in good health. Each CDR3 is given with its conserved first and last residue. The order of the fields is D gene, J gene, V gene, clone size, CDR3 protein, CDR3 DNA. D genes are given only for firm matches. Some rows have no size entry. The others give once, few or many, or a class for an expanded clone.

D gene: NA
J gene: TRBJ1-1
V gene: TRBV13
clone size: NA
CDR3 protein: CASSPGFDAEAFF
CDR3 DNA: TGTGCCAGCAGCCCGGGCTTCGACGCTGAAGCTTTCTTT

D gene: NA
J gene: TRBJ2-2
V gene: TRBV7-9
clone size: NA
CDR3 protein: CASSPQTGFDFPGELFF
CDR3 DNA: TGTGCCAGCAGCCCCCAGACAGGATTCGACTTTCCCGGGGAGCTGTTTTTT

D gene: NA
J gene: TRBJ2-1
V gene: TRBV19
clone size: few
CDR3 protein: CASSIGPLKSYNEQFF
CDR3 DNA: TGTGCCAGTAGTATAGGCCCCCTAAAATCCTACAATGAGCAGTTCTTC

D gene: TRBD2
J gene: TRBJ2-7
V gene: TRBV27
clone size: few
CDR3 protein: CASSFSSGRDSYEQYF
CDR3 DNA: TGTGCCAGCAGTTTCTCTAGCGGGAGGGACTCCTACGAGCAGTACTTC

D gene: TRBD2
J gene: TRBJ2-7
V gene: TRBV7-9
clone size: few
CDR3 protein: CASSLGSGGTSYEQYF
CDR3 DNA: TGTGCCAGCAGCTTAGGAAGCGGGGGGACTTCCTACGAGCAGTACTTC

D gene: TRBD2
J gene: TRBJ2-1
V gene: TRBV25-1
clone size: NA
CDR3 protein: CASRSPSGTLNNEQFF
CDR3 DNA: TGTGCCAGCAGATCGCCTAGCGGGACCCTCAATAATGAGCAGTTCTTC

D gene: NA
J gene: TRBJ2-7
V gene: TRBV29-1
clone size: few
CDR3 protein: CSVGRAEANYEQYF
CDR3 DNA: TGCAGCGTTGGCAGGGCCGAAGCCAACTACGAGCAGTACTTC

D gene: NA
J gene: TRBJ2-2
V gene: TRBV5-6
clone size: NA
CDR3 protein: CASSFMQGGTGELFF
CDR3 DNA: TGTGCCAGCAGCTTCATGCAGGGAGGAACCGGGGAGCTGTTTTTT

D gene: TRBD1
J gene: TRBJ1-6
V gene: TRBV20-1
clone size: few
CDR3 protein: CSVGNLGQDYSPLHF
CDR3 DNA: TGCAGTGTTGGCAACCTGGGACAGGATTATTCACCCCTCCACTTT

D gene: NA
J gene: TRBJ1-6
V gene: TRBV15
clone size: few
CDR3 protein: CATSRDSISPLHF
CDR3 DNA: TGTGCCACCAGCAGAGATTCGATCTCACCCCTCCACTTT

D gene: NA
J gene: TRBJ1-2
V gene: TRBV10-3
clone size: few
CDR3 protein: CATGGTFYGYTF
CDR3 DNA: TGTGCCACTGGCGGGACGTTCTATGGCTACACCTTC

D gene: TRBD1
J gene: TRBJ2-7
V gene: TRBV24-1
clone size: NA
CDR3 protein: CAMGQGTYEQYF
CDR3 DNA: TGTGCCATGGGACAGGGAACCTACGAGCAGTACTTC

D gene: TRBD1
J gene: TRBJ1-1
V gene: TRBV2
clone size: NA
CDR3 protein: CASMTGEVNTEAFF
CDR3 DNA: TGTGCCAGCATGACAGGGGAGGTGAACACTGAAGCTTTCTTT

D gene: NA
J gene: TRBJ1-5
V gene: TRBV20-1
clone size: NA
CDR3 protein: CSARDRVQPQHF
CDR3 DNA: TGCAGTGCTAGAGATAGGGTTCAGCCCCAGCATTTT

D gene: TRBD2
J gene: TRBJ2-3
V gene: TRBV7-9
clone size: NA
CDR3 protein: CVSNLAGWGTDTQYF
CDR3 DNA: TGTGTCAGCAACCTAGCGGGATGGGGCACAGATACGCAGTATTTT

D gene: NA
J gene: TRBJ2-3
V gene: TRBV6-6
clone size: many
CDR3 protein: CAVGPTDTQYF
CDR3 DNA: TGTGCCGTCGGACCCACAGATACGCAGTATTTT

D gene: NA
J gene: TRBJ1-4
V gene: TRBV10-3
clone size: NA
CDR3 protein: CAISEKGVDEKLFF
CDR3 DNA: TGTGCCATCAGTGAGAAAGGGGTTGATGAAAAACTGTTTTTT

D gene: TRBD2
J gene: TRBJ2-1
V gene: TRBV11-1
clone size: few
CDR3 protein: CASSRTGGSNEQFF
CDR3 DNA: TGTGCCAGCTCCCGTACGGGGGGAAGCAATGAGCAGTTCTTC

D gene: TRBD1
J gene: TRBJ1-2
V gene: TRBV6-5
clone size: NA
CDR3 protein: CASSYSFTGGYGYTF
CDR3 DNA: TGTGCCAGCAGTTACAGCTTTACAGGGGGCTATGGCTACACCTTC

D gene: TRBD2
J gene: TRBJ2-7
V gene: TRBV7-2
clone size: few
CDR3 protein: CASSFLAGGASYEQYF
CDR3 DNA: TGTGCCAGCAGCTTCTTAGCGGGAGGGGCTTCCTACGAGCAGTACTTC

D gene: NA
J gene: TRBJ1-2
V gene: TRBV10-3
clone size: many
CDR3 protein: CAIRPDSTDYTF
CDR3 DNA: TGTGCCATCAGACCCGACAGCACTGACTACACCTTC

D gene: NA
J gene: TRBJ1-1
V gene: TRBV6-5
clone size: few
CDR3 protein: CASSTTLTGAEAFF
CDR3 DNA: TGTGCCAGCAGCACCACCCTGACAGGAGCTGAAGCTTTCTTT

D gene: NA
J gene: TRBJ1-5
V gene: TRBV6-2/TRBV6-3
clone size: NA
CDR3 protein: CASTDWGAGGNQPQHF
CDR3 DNA: TGTGCCAGCACCGACTGGGGGGCAGGCGGCAATCAGCCCCAGCATTTT

D gene: NA
J gene: TRBJ2-1
V gene: TRBV4-3
clone size: few
CDR3 protein: CASSQAHGRDEQFF
CDR3 DNA: TGCGCCAGCAGCCAAGCCCACGGGCGGGATGAGCAGTTCTTC

D gene: NA
J gene: TRBJ1-1
V gene: TRBV20-1
clone size: NA
CDR3 protein: CSASKVGEAEAFF
CDR3 DNA: TGCAGTGCTAGTAAAGTGGGGGAGGCTGAAGCTTTCTTT

D gene: TRBD2
J gene: TRBJ2-3
V gene: TRBV6-4
clone size: few
CDR3 protein: CASSESPSSGATDTQYF
CDR3 DNA: TGTGCCAGCAGTGAATCGCCGTCTAGCGGGGCCACAGATACGCAGTATTTT

D gene: TRBD2
J gene: TRBJ2-1
V gene: TRBV5-1
clone size: many
CDR3 protein: CASSFTNGGADNEQFF
CDR3 DNA: TGCGCCAGCAGCTTTACGAACGGGGGGGCCGACAATGAGCAGTTCTTC

D gene: NA
J gene: TRBJ1-2
V gene: TRBV7-8
clone size: NA
CDR3 protein: CASSVRDYGYTF
CDR3 DNA: TGTGCCAGCAGCGTCAGGGACTATGGCTACACCTTC